The clone carrying this T cell receptor beta chain showed up just a few times. Its antigen is not known. These data belong to a study of CD8 T cells in ankylosing spondylitis. General observations from the study: A motif of under ten highly homologous TCR beta variants was seen as apparently characteristic of ankylosing spondylitis blood. Matched synovial fluid from ankylosing spondylitis patients was reported to be enriched for disease-linked clones.

The CDR3 contains 13 residues. The V and J ends lost 0 bases and 8 bases respectively, with 10 bases between them. CDR1 is DFQATT and CDR2 is SNEGSKA in the germline V gene (reference sequence). In TCRdb, the 5' RACE reads were re-called with MiXCR into one record per CDR3 protein. The data show approximately 550,000 distinct CDR3 sequences, roughly 13% seen once. The TCR was taken from a male donor with ankylosing spondylitis. Sequenced input: blood, either unsorted or a sorted T cell fraction (not recorded which). This chain joins TRBV20-1 and TRBJ1-4; D not resolved. The CDR3 protein is CSARDPVSEKLFF. The CDR3 DNA sequence: TGCAGTGCTAGAGATCCCGTCAGCGAAAAACTGTTTTTT.